This T cell receptor beta chain was captured in a study of T cells after yellow fever vaccination. The CDR3 runs to 14 residues. V lost 3 bases and J lost 2, with 11 bases in between. The V gene's germline CDR1 is DFQATT and CDR2 SNEGSKA (reference sequence). UMIs were added to TCR cDNA along with a universal primer site when it was made by 5'RACE template switching. TCRdb analysed the 5' RACE reads with MiXCR anew, one entry per CDR3 protein. The data hold some 300,000 distinct CDR3 sequences, with around 10% observed a single time. The V call is TRBV20-1, the J call TRBJ1-5, with a weak D call TRBD1 (6 bases). The sample was CD4+ T cells sorted from PBMCs, taken 5 days after the yellow fever booster vaccination. The clonotype originates from a man aged 18 to 30 who received the YFV17D yellow fever vaccine. In DNA, the CDR3 is TGCAGTGCTAGCAGGGGACGTGGCAATCAGCCCCAGCATTTT. This codes for CSASRGRGNQPQHF.